This T cell receptor (beta chain) appears in the sequencing data of a study of blood T cell repertoires in COVID-19. In the study overall: COVID-19 samples from acute and convalescent phases originated in the United States, Italy and Spain. Nucleic acid was either cDNA or gDNA, and it came from T cells, B-cell-depleted T cells, or PBMCs.

Source study methods: By means of reference gene primer amplification, nucleated cell counts were estimated. TCRdb's copy holds only in-frame clones and misses some; the assay was immunoSEQ multiplex PCR. D and trimming were read from the DNA, whereas the V and J calls and clone size are those reported in that table. This table has tens of thousands of clones, 65% to 90% appearing once. Germline CDR1 SGHTA, CDR2 FQGNSA. With 3 bases clipped from V and 6 bases from J, the junction kept 9 bases outside the gene matches. The CDR3 runs 16 residues. This receptor was taken from a man aged 70-80 years with acute or convalescent COVID-19. The chain combines TRBV7-2 with TRBJ2-3; 10 bases match TRBD2. The sequencing input was peripheral blood. The CDR3 sequence is CASSLRAGGAVDTQYF. DNA for the CDR3: TGTGCCAGCAGCTTGAGAGCGGGGGGGGCGGTGGATACGCAGTATTTT.